Presented here are 8 T cell receptor beta chains from one specimen sequenced in a study of Ad26.COV2.S vaccination and SARS-CoV-2 variants. Measured with immunoSEQ multiplex PCR; TCRdb has only the in-frame clones, and not every one. The data hold about 680,000 clones, with around 89% observed a single time. The treatment denotes: approximately 18 received Ad26.COV2.S at low or high dose, single or two shots; several received placebo; per-sample allocation not given. On day 63 after the first injection, vaccine and placebo recipients gave samples. The sample here was peripheral blood, taken in a trial of Ad26.COV2.S vaccine versus placebo. The receptors derive from a person aged 18-60 years who received the Ad26.COV2.S COVID-19 vaccine or a placebo.

V gene TRBV2 combines with J gene TRBJ1-5, with D unresolved. This CDR3 is 16 amino acids long. Germline assignment: CDR1 SNHLY and CDR2 FYNNEI. V was pared by 7 bases and J by 0 bases, with 16 bases between. In DNA form, the CDR3 reads TGTGCCAGCAAGGAGGGAAATTCATATAGCAATCAGCCCCAGCATTTT. It is translated as CASKEGNSYSNQPQHF.

The chain links TRBV24-1 to TRBJ2-7, with D perhaps matching TRBD1 or TRBD2 (5 bases each). Trimming shortened V by 7 bases and J by 1 base, and 13 bases separated the two germline ends. Germline lookup yields CDR1 KGHDR and CDR2 SFDVKD. There are 14 residues in the CDR3. This CDR3 is CATSPGTASYEQYF. Here the CDR3 DNA reads TGTGCCACCAGCCCCGGGACCGCTTCCTACGAGCAGTACTTC.

There are a few counts of this clone. The CDR3 nucleotides are TGTGCCAGCAGCCCAGACCTCTGGGGGGAGGTACAGCCCCAGCATTTT. Encoded protein: CASSPDLWGEVQPQHF. V and J are TRBV7-9 and TRBJ1-5, with D tentatively TRBD1 (5 bases). Germline CDR1 reads SEHNR; CDR2 reads FQNEAQ (reference sequence). V was pared by 5 bases and J by 7 bases, with 21 bases between. CDR3 length equals 16 residues. Looking up the rest from reference TRBV7-9 and TRBJ1-5 gives the full variable domain: DTGVSQNPRHKITKRGQNVTFRCDPISEHNRLYWYRQTLGQGPEFLTYFQNEAQLEKSRLLSDRFSAERPKGSFSTLEIQRTEQGDSAMYLCASSPDLWGEVQPQHFGDGTRLSIL.

This chain uses TRBV3-1 (or the pseudogene TRBV3-2) with TRBJ2-7; a possible D gene is TRBD2 (6 bases). Germline V lookup: CDR1 LGHDT, CDR2 YNNKEL (reference sequence). This CDR3 contains 13 residues. With 6 bases removed from V and 7 bases from J, the gap between germline ends came to 16 bases. The DNA of the CDR3 is TGTGCCAGCAGACCCCCCGGCGGGATTGAGCAGTACTTC. This sequence encodes CASRPPGGIEQYF.

The V gene is TRBV5-1, the J gene TRBJ2-7; D tentatively fits TRBD1 or TRBD2 (5 bases each). With 6 bases removed from V and 0 bases from J, the gap between germline ends came to 13 bases. Germline-derived CDR1 and CDR2 are SGHRS and YFSETQ. CDR3 length: 14 amino acids. The DNA of the CDR3 is TGCGCCAGCAAATGGGGACCCAGCTCCTACGAGCAGTACTTC. Its translation is CASKWGPSSYEQYF.

The chain joins TRBV2 to TRBJ1-1; 9 positions match TRBD1. With V trimmed by 8 bases and J by 3 bases, 1 base remained unmatched. This CDR3 has 12 residues. CDR1 is SNHLY, CDR2 FYNNEI, per germline. CDR3 DNA sequence: TGTGCCAGCGGACAGGGGTACACTGAAGCTTTCTTT. It specifies CASGQGYTEAFF.

This chain links TRBV6-5 with TRBJ1-2; D might be TRBD1 (5 bases). Germline values: CDR1 MNHEY, CDR2 SVGAGI. The CDR3 covers 13 residues. The germline V and J ends were trimmed by 6 bases and 9 bases, with 17 bases remaining between them. For the CDR3, the DNA is TGTGCCAGCAGCCTACCGTGGGGGGGGAGCTACACCTTC. Its protein is CASSLPWGGSYTF.

The J gene is TRBJ2-5, the V gene TRBV7-6; D is unclear. The CDR3 has 14 residues. Trimming stripped 1 base from V and 5 bases from J, with 11 bases between. The germline V gene has CDR1 SGHVS and CDR2 FNYEAQ. DNA of the CDR3: TGTGCCAGCAGCTTAGAAAGAGTCGGGGAGACCCAGTACTTC. Translating gives CASSLERVGETQYF.